This is a list of T cell receptor beta chains from one sample in a study of blood T cell repertoires in COVID-19. Sequenced by immunoSEQ multiplex PCR; TCRdb stores in-frame clones only, minus some. The table has some 290,000 clones, around 90% seen once. The sequencing input was peripheral blood. All receptors derive from a woman in her forties with COVID-19, enrolled during active disease. Each CDR3 is given with its conserved first and last residue. A D gene is named only where the DNA matches it firmly. Size is omitted from some rows. Given values are once, few, many or a class for expanded clones.

abundance	v_gene	j_gene	d_gene	CDR3nt	CDR3aa
-	TRBV4-1	TRBJ1-2	TRBD1	TGCGCCAGCAGCCAGAGACCGGGACAGGGAGAGTCGAAGGTGTATGGCTACACCTTC	CASSQRPGQGESKVYGYTF
few	TRBV7-3	TRBJ1-1	-	TGTGCCAGCAGCGATCAACAGGGTCTCTCTGAAGCTTTCTTT	CASSDQQGLSEAFF
few	TRBV7-2	TRBJ1-2	TRBD1	TGTGCCAGCAGCTTACCGGGACAGGGGACCCTTTCCTATGGCTACACCTTC	CASSLPGQGTLSYGYTF
once	TRBV12-3/TRBV12-4	TRBJ1-1	-	TGTGCCAGCCCCGCCCCGGGGTGGACTGAAGCTTTCTTT	CASPAPGWTEAFF
-	TRBV6-6	TRBJ1-2	TRBD1	TGTGCCAGCAGTTACTCGAGTACAGGGGGCGGTCAGGGCTACACCTTC	CASSYSSTGGGQGYTF
once	TRBV7-3	TRBJ2-7	TRBD2	TGTGCCAGCAGTCGGACTAGCGGGAGTTCCGAGCAGTACTTC	CASSRTSGSSEQYF
-	TRBV29-1	TRBJ1-1	-	TGCAGCGTGACGGACAGCATGAACACTGAAGCTTTCTTT	CSVTDSMNTEAFF
-	TRBV11-2	TRBJ2-5	TRBD2	TGTGCCAGCAGCTTAGGTATAGCGGGGGGGCCACAGGAGACCCAGTACTTC	CASSLGIAGGPQETQYF
-	TRBV28	TRBJ2-7	TRBD1	TGTGCCAGCGTTGGACAGGGAGAATGGAACGAGCAGTACTTC	CASVGQGEWNEQYF
-	TRBV4-3	TRBJ1-5	-	TGCGCCAGCAGCCAAGAAGTGGGGGGGAACAATCAGCCCCAGCATTTT	CASSQEVGGNNQPQHF
-	TRBV28	TRBJ1-2	-	TGTGCCAGCAGTCGAGACGGGAACTATGGCTACACCTTC	CASSRDGNYGYTF
-	TRBV5-1	TRBJ1-3	-	TGCGCCAGCAGCCCAGGGTTTGGAAACACCATATATTTT	CASSPGFGNTIYF
once	TRBV4-3	TRBJ1-3	-	TGCGCCAGCAGCCAAGACCCGGGAATTTCTGGAAACACCATATATTTT	CASSQDPGISGNTIYF
once	TRBV5-1	TRBJ1-2	TRBD1	TGCGCCAGCAGTAATCTCCTACAGGGGGAGGGCTATGGCTACACCTTC	CASSNLLQGEGYGYTF
-	TRBV9	TRBJ2-3	TRBD2	TGTGCCAGCAGCGTGCCGACTAGCGGGGGGAGGACAGATACGCAGTATTTT	CASSVPTSGGRTDTQYF